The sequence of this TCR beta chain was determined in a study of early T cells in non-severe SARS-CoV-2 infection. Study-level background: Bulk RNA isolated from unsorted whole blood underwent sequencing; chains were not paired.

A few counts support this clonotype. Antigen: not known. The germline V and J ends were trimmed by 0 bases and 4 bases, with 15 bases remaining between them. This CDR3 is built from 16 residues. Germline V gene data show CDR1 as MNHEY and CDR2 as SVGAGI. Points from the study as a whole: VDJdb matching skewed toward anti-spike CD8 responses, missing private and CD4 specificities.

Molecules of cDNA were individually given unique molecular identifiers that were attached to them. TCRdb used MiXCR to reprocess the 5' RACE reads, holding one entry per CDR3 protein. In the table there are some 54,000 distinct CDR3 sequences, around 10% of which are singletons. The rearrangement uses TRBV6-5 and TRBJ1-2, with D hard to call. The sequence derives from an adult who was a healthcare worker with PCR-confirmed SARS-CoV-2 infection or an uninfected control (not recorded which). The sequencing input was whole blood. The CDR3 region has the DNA TGTGCCAGCAGTTACTCCTCCTTCACGGGCAGCTATGGCTACACCTTC. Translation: CASSYSSFTGSYGYTF.